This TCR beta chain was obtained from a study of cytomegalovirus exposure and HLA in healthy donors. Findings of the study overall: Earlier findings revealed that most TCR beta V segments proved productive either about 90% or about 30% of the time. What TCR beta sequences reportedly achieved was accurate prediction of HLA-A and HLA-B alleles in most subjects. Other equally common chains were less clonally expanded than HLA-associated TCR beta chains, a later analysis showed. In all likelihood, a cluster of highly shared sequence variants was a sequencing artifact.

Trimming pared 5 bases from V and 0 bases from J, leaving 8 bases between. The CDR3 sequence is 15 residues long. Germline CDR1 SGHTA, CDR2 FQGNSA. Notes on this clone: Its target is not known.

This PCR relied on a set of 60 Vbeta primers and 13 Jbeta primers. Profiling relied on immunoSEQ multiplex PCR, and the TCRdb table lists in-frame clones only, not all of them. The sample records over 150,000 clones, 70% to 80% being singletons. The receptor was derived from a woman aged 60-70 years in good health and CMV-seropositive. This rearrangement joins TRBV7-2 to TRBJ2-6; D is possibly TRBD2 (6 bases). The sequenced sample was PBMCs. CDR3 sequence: CASSGRSSGANVLTF. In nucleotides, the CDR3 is TGTGCCAGCAGCGGGAGGTCCTCTGGGGCCAACGTCCTGACTTTC.